This T cell receptor beta chain was documented in a study of blood T cell repertoires in COVID-19. The wider study: COVID-19 samples, acute and convalescent, were from the United States, Italy and Spain. The cDNA or gDNA used as material had been derived from T cells, B-cell-depleted T cells, or PBMCs.

Per the original methods: Reference gene primer amplification yielded estimated nucleated cell counts. Clones were read by immunoSEQ multiplex PCR, and TCRdb kept only the in-frame ones, dropping some. D and trimming come from the DNA, and the V and J calls and clone size come from that table. The sample contains about 36,000 clones, about 82% of which appear only once. This TCR derives from a human donor in a cohort sampled during active COVID-19. What was sequenced was peripheral blood.

The CDR3: CASSPTGGNYGYTF. In nucleotides, the CDR3 is TGTGCCAGCTCCCCGACAGGGGGGAACTATGGCTACACCTTC. V is TRBV6-5 and J is TRBJ1-2; 9 bases are a match to TRBD1. The CDR3 runs 14 residues. The germline V gene encodes CDR1 MNHEY and CDR2 SVGAGI. The V segment lost 8 bases and the J segment 2 bases; nucleotides outside the gene matches: 6.